Listed here are 20 T cell receptor beta chains from one sample, sequenced in a study of blood T cells in healthy people across ages. A second about 6 to 12 cycle PCR used barcoded and J-beta primers. TCRdb used MiXCR to reprocess the 5' RACE reads, holding one entry per CDR3 protein. The repertoire holds hundreds of thousands of distinct CDR3 sequences, with approximately 25% as singletons. This sample was also put to use in a study of T cells of mothers and their children.

The sample was blood. Source of these receptors: a boy between 5 and 17 years old in good health.

The sample holds many counts of this clonotype. This chain connects TRBV5-1 to TRBJ2-2; tentative D call: TRBD1 (5 bases). Germline CDR1 is SGHRS and CDR2 is YFSETQ. CDR3 length equals 15 residues. Trimming shortened V by 1 base and J by 6 bases, and 13 bases separated the two germline ends. CDR3 coding DNA: TGCGCCAGCAGCTTGCTGGGGCCCCCAGCCGGGGAGCTGTTTTTT. Translating gives CASSLLGPPAGELFF.

The chain carries TRBV15 and TRBJ2-7, with TRBD2 as a possible D gene (6 bases). Germline V CDR1 and CDR2: LNHNV, YYDKDF (reference sequence). This CDR3 is built from 18 residues. Deletions cut 0 bases from V and 5 bases from J, with 23 bases between. CDR3 residues: CATSRDYQTGVQGDEQYF. DNA of the CDR3: TGTGCCACCAGCAGAGATTATCAGACGGGGGTCCAAGGTGACGAGCAGTACTTC.

The V call is TRBV4-2, the J call TRBJ2-3, with 12 bases fitting TRBD1. Germline CDR1 reads LGHNA; CDR2 reads YNFKEQ. The V segment lost 1 base and the J segment 6 bases; nucleotides outside the gene matches: 5. The CDR3 spans 16 residues. CDR3 region: CASSQGGDRGQDTQYF. The CDR3 bases are TGTGCCAGCAGCCAAGGAGGGGACAGGGGGCAGGATACGCAGTATTTT.

The chain couples TRBV5-1 to TRBJ1-5; 9 bases fit TRBD1. This CDR3 contains 15 residues. Germline V CDR1 and CDR2: SGHRS, YFSETQ. V lost 4 bases, J lost 6 bases, and 8 bases stayed unmatched. The DNA of the CDR3 is TGCGCCAGCAGCCGTAGGGACAGGGACAGTCAGCCCCAGCATTTT. Translation: CASSRRDRDSQPQHF.

This clonotype has just a few counts. V is TRBV20-1 and J is TRBJ1-5, with D perhaps TRBD1 (5 bases). The germline gives CDR1 DFQATT, CDR2 SNEGSKA (reference sequence). Trimming pared 0 bases from V and 1 base from J, leaving 7 bases between. This CDR3 comprises 14 residues. CDR3 nucleotides: TGCAGTGCTAGAGATGGGGGAAGCAATCAGCCCCAGCATTTT. Translated, it gives CSARDGGSNQPQHF.

This clonotype appeared many times. This chain joins TRBV7-2 and TRBJ2-5; TRBD2 agrees at 7 bases. The V gene end was trimmed by 4 bases and the J gene end by 4 bases; junction bases not matched to a gene: 0. The CDR3 totals 12 residues. Per germline, CDR1 SGHTA and CDR2 FQGNSA. The CDR3 reads CASSWTRETQYF. CDR3 DNA sequence: TGTGCCAGCAGCTGGACTAGAGAGACCCAGTACTTC.

This clonotype occurred once. V and J are TRBV20-1 and TRBJ2-3, with D possibly being TRBD2 (6 bases). V lost 0 bases and J lost 0, with 13 bases in between. The CDR3 totals 16 residues. Germline loops: CDR1 DFQATT, CDR2 SNEGSKA (reference sequence). Written as DNA, the CDR3 is TGCAGTGCTAGAGATTTAGGAGGGTCTAGCACAGATACGCAGTATTTT. Its protein product is CSARDLGGSSTDTQYF.

The chain couples TRBV28 to TRBJ2-1; D not resolved. Trimming stripped 6 bases from V and 4 bases from J, with 7 bases between. CDR1 MDHEN and CDR2 SYDVKM come from the germline V gene. This CDR3 region has 12 residues. CDR3 DNA sequence: TGTGCCAGCAGACCACGGTACAATGAGCAGTTCTTC. Protein: CASRPRYNEQFF.

This clonotype showed up just a few times. The chain links TRBV3-1 to TRBJ2-5, with TRBD2 identical over 7 bases. Germline-derived CDR1 and CDR2 are LGHDT and YNNKEL (reference sequence). The CDR3 is made up of 14 amino acids. V shed 0 bases, J shed 2 bases, and the junction held 0 bases outside the gene matches. CDR3 nucleotide sequence: TGTGCCAGCAGCCAAGAGGGGGGGCAAGAGACCCAGTACTTC. Translated: CASSQEGGQETQYF.

The rearrangement links TRBV28 to TRBJ2-4; 7 bases match TRBD2. The CDR3 consists of 15 residues. Germline lookup yields CDR1 MDHEN and CDR2 SYDVKM. The junction had 7 bases not matched to a gene; V was cut back by 5 bases and J by 3 bases. The CDR3 DNA sequence: TGTGCCAGCAGTGGCGGGACTACTGGCAAAAACATTCAGTACTTC. This codes for CASSGGTTGKNIQYF.

V usage is TRBV5-5 and J usage is TRBJ1-1, with a weak D call TRBD1 (5 bases). The germline V and J ends were trimmed by 3 bases and 2 bases, with 17 bases remaining between them. Per the germline V gene, CDR1 is SGHKS and CDR2 is YYEKEE (reference sequence). CDR3 size: 16 residues. CDR3 nucleotide sequence: TGTGCCAGCAGCTCCTCGGGGGGGATCGGAAACACTGAAGCTTTCTTT. Translated: CASSSSGGIGNTEAFF.

V is TRBV7-6 and J is TRBJ1-2; D possibly corresponds to TRBD1 (5 bases). The CDR3 length is 19 residues. Per the germline V gene, CDR1 is SGHVS and CDR2 is FNYEAQ. V was trimmed by 0 bases and J by 0 bases, leaving 20 bases between them. This CDR3 is CASSLAGGFRDLTNYGYTF. CDR3 in DNA: TGTGCCAGCAGCTTAGCGGGCGGTTTCAGGGACCTCACTAACTATGGCTACACCTTC. Full variable domain (outside the CDR3, taken from reference TRBV7-6 and TRBJ1-2): GAGVSQSPRYKVTKRGQDVALRCDPISGHVSLYWYRQALGQGPEFLTYFNYEAQQDKSGLPNDRFSAERPEGSISTLTIQRTEQRDSAMYRCASSLAGGFRDLTNYGYTFGSGTRLTVV.

As DNA, the CDR3 is TGCGCCAGCAGCTTGACAGGGGCAGCGTACAATGAGCAGTTCTTC. This sequence encodes CASSLTGAAYNEQFF. The chain is built from TRBV5-1 and TRBJ2-7; 7 nucleotides match TRBD1. The DNA end is more similar to TRBJ2-1, so the J call may be wrong. The germline V gene has CDR1 SGHRS and CDR2 YFSETQ. This CDR3 is built from 15 residues.

The rearrangement links TRBV20-1 to TRBJ2-1; TRBD1 aligns across 8 bases. V was clipped by 5 bases and J by 0 bases; unmatched bases: 3. The length of the CDR3 is 14 residues. Germline V gene data show CDR1 as DFQATT and CDR2 as SNEGSKA (reference sequence). CDR3 sequence: CSAEGQGSYNEQFF. As DNA, the CDR3 is TGCAGTGCTGAAGGACAGGGCTCCTACAATGAGCAGTTCTTC.

V usage is TRBV7-9 and J usage is TRBJ1-1; D is possibly TRBD1 (5 bases). This CDR3 spans 14 amino acids. Per germline, CDR1 SEHNR and CDR2 FQNEAQ (reference sequence). V shed 6 bases and J shed 4 bases, with 15 bases lying between them. The CDR3 region is CASRAGGVATEAFF. The CDR3 DNA sequence: TGTGCCAGCAGAGCTGGGGGGGTGGCCACTGAAGCTTTCTTT.

The CDR3 sequence is CASSQVAGFYNEQFF. The DNA of the CDR3 is TGCGCCAGCAGCCAAGTAGCGGGATTCTACAATGAGCAGTTCTTC. V and J are TRBV4-3 and TRBJ2-1; TRBD2 agrees at 8 bases. Per germline, CDR1 LGHNA and CDR2 YSLEER. The CDR3 contains 15 residues. V was pared by 1 base and J by 3 bases, with 2 bases of the junction left unmatched.

V and J are TRBV7-9 and TRBJ2-5; no definite D call. V lost 6 bases to trimming and J lost 5 bases, with 13 bases between them. There are 13 residues in the CDR3. Germline V CDR1 and CDR2: SEHNR, FQNEAQ (reference sequence). The CDR3 loop reads CASSPPRLETQYF. The DNA for the CDR3 is TGTGCCAGCAGTCCGCCCCGCCTGGAGACCCAGTACTTC.

The chain uses TRBV20-1 and TRBJ2-3; D remains unclear. V lost 2 bases to trimming and J lost 4 bases, with 13 bases between them. Germline CDR1 is DFQATT and CDR2 is SNEGSKA (reference sequence). The CDR3 sequence is 14 residues long. CDR3 DNA: TGCAGTGCTAGACTGCCTGCTGGGTCAGATACGCAGTATTTT. It translates to CSARLPAGSDTQYF.

This clonotype has only a few counts. The chain combines TRBV15 with TRBJ2-5; no clear D gene. The CDR3 totals 15 residues. Germline V CDR1 and CDR2: LNHNV, YYDKDF (reference sequence). The V gene lost 3 bases and the J gene lost 5 bases, with 16 bases spanning the gap. The CDR3, as DNA: TGTGCCACCAGCAGTGATGTGGCCCTAGGGGAGACCCAGTACTTC. Its translation: CATSSDVALGETQYF.

In its sample, this clonotype was seen a few times. The chain recombines TRBV7-3 with TRBJ2-1; maybe TRBD2 (6 bases). The V end lost 5 bases, the J end lost 0 bases, and 11 bases lay between the germline ends. The CDR3 spans 15 residues. Germline CDR1 SGHTA, CDR2 FQGTGA. The DNA for the CDR3 is TGTGCCAGCAGCCCCTCTAGCGACTCCTACAATGAGCAGTTCTTC. It is translated as CASSPSSDSYNEQFF.